This TCR beta chain emerged from a study of beta chain features in type 1 diabetes. Comment on this clone: Its antigen remains unidentified.

Points from the study as a whole: Shorter TCRB CDR3s, moderately but significantly so, were found in Type 1 diabetes patients in all four CD4+ subsets.

The authors took one heparinised blood draw, averaging roughly 100 mL, from each donor. Central memory, naive, regulatory and stem cell-like memory CD4+ cells were sorted by CD45RO/CCR7/CD25/CD127/CD95/CD27. What was sequenced were expressed TCRB transcripts, since all of the isolated RNA had been reverse transcribed. TCRdb keeps only in-frame clones here, not all; method: immunoSEQ multiplex PCR. This sample has approximately 170,000 clones, with roughly 60% found just once. With 3 bases removed from V and 1 base from J, the gap between germline ends came to 6 bases. Germline V gene data show CDR1 as MGHDK and CDR2 as SYGVNS. This CDR3 spans 13 amino acids.

V is TRBV25-1 and J is TRBJ1-2; D gene ambiguous. Sequencing was carried out using naive CD4+ T cells from blood. The origin of this receptor is a man aged 25-40 years with type 1 diabetes. The CDR3 loop is CASSDDINYGYTF. The CDR3 DNA sequence: TGTGCCAGCAGTGACGATATTAACTATGGCTACACCTTC.